The source of this TCR beta chain is a study of STAT3 mutations in large granular lymphocyte leukemia. A remark on this clone: Its cognate antigen is unknown.

TCRbeta libraries averaged around 41,000 productive templates per sample. Repertoires were generated with immunoSEQ multiplex PCR, while TCRdb's copy carries only in-frame clones and drops some. Of under 35,000 clones in the sample, roughly 86% were seen once. Study-wide results and caveats: At least one immunodominant TCR beta clonotype appeared in every T-cell large granular lymphocyte leukemia patient. All newly emerging clones after therapy were STAT3 wild type. In several patients, dominant TCR clone burden exceeded STAT3 mutant burden. Clonal expansion was inferred from other time points because no sample existed at each clone's first appearance.

Sequenced: peripheral blood mononuclear cells. This clonotype was obtained from a man aged 55 to 70 with T-cell large granular lymphocyte leukemia. Some clones in this sample may be carry-over from other donors' samples.

DNA for the CDR3: TGTGCCTGGAGCACAGGGGGGAGGGATGCAGATACGCAGTATTTT. It codes for CAWSTGGRDADTQYF. V usage is TRBV30 and J usage is TRBJ2-3; tentatively, D is TRBD1 (8 bases). The CDR3 consists of 15 residues. Per germline, CDR1 GTSNPN and CDR2 SVGIG (reference sequence). Trimming took 3 bases from V and 4 from J, leaving 17 bases between them.